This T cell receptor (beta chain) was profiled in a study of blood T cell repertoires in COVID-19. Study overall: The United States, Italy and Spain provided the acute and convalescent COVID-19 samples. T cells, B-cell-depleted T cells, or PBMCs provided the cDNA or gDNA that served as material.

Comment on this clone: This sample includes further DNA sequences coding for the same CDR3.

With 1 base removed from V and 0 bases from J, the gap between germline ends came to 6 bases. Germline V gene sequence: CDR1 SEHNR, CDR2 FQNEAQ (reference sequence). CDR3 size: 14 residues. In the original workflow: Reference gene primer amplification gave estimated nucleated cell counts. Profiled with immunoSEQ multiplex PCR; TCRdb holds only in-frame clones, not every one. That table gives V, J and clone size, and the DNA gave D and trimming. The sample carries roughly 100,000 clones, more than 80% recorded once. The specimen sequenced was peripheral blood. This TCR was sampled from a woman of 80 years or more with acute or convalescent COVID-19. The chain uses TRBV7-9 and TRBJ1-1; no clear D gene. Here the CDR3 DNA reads TGTGCCAGCAGCTTAGGTCAGATGAACACTGAAGCTTTCTTT. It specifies CASSLGQMNTEAFF.